The clone carrying this TCR beta chain is deemed large. Its antigen is not known. A library made for alpha chains picked up this beta chain off target, so its size means little. This record comes from a study of spatial heterogeneity in lung cancer. Overall study: Counts of TCR transcripts in tumor regions correlated strongly with a matched bulk RNA-seq T cell module score. Study-wide results and caveats: When ubiquitous and regional expanded TCRs were counted, their numbers tracked ubiquitous and regional nonsynonymous mutations, respectively. In tumors, expanded intratumoral alpha and beta TCR counts tracked mutation counts.

This CDR3 spans 14 amino acids. Germline V gene sequence: CDR1 MNHEY, CDR2 SVGAGI. Trimming stripped 4 bases from V and 4 bases from J, with 12 bases between. Sample time point: sample taken at primary tumor resection. The cohort: some 70 early-stage, untreated non-small cell lung cancer patients. The study sequenced unsorted whole RNA from tumor, nontumor lung or frozen PBMC. TCRdb ran MiXCR on the 5' RACE reads and lists one entry per CDR3 protein. Of roughly 4,000 distinct CDR3 sequences listed, approximately 15% are singletons. The specimen was lung tumor tissue, collected at surgery. V is TRBV6-5 and J is TRBJ2-3, with no clear D. The sequence was obtained from a female donor with early-stage non-small cell lung cancer. In DNA, the CDR3 is TGTGCCAGCAGTTCGACCGGCTGGGCAGATACGCAGTATTTT. Encoded protein: CASSSTGWADTQYF.